This T cell receptor (beta chain) stems from a study of T cells in Graves' hyperthyroidism and ophthalmopathy. Germline CDR1 reads DFQATT; CDR2 reads SNEGSKA (reference sequence). The CDR3 runs 13 residues. Trimming at V came to 6 bases and at J to 6 bases, leaving 6 bases not matched to a gene. Amplification of TCR beta CDR3 regions used RNA as the template. With the HTBI primer set, the TCR CDR3 went through a first round of RT-PCR. From the multiplex PCR reads, TCRdb called clonotypes with MiXCR, one entry per CDR3 protein. The profile shows around 370,000 distinct CDR3 sequences, roughly 20% of them singletons.

The TCR was taken from a man between 18 and 29 years old with Graves' ophthalmopathy. The V call is TRBV20-1, the J call TRBJ2-1, with 9 bases aligning to TRBD2. The sequencing input was blood. Written as DNA, the CDR3 is TGCAGTGCCCCGACTAGCGGAATCAATGAGCAGTTCTTC. It is translated as CSAPTSGINEQFF.